This paragraph covers one TCR beta chain sequence. Its antigen target is currently unknown. Base qualities are missing; no much larger clone stands one base away. This specimen comes from a study of cytomegalovirus exposure and HLA in healthy donors (dated by TCRdb to about 2017). Broadly, across the study: In an earlier analysis of several hundred of the donors, approximately 300 Gb of sequence data and some 120 million unique TCR beta sequences from 150 million to 200 million T cells were reported. An early release that covered 500 to 800 HLA-typed donors contained approximately 320 gigabases of sequencing data and tens of millions of unique TCR sequences. Of the roughly 390 genotyped donors, about 80% fell in the genetic ancestry cluster associated with self-reported Caucasian donors. The study aimed to test whether signatures of past pathogen exposure could be identified by cataloging public T cell receptors. Using immunosequencing, the study profiled T cell repertoires from 500 to 800 subjects and related those repertoires to cytomegalovirus serostatus. Besides the first cohort of roughly 660 subjects, a separate validation cohort made up of 90 to 150 different subjects was used. To predict cytomegalovirus infection status, the study brought together high-throughput TCR immunosequencing, statistical association of individual TCRs with disease status, and machine learning. To study patterns of TCR occurrence, a later analysis re-analyzed previously published TCR beta repertoires from around 700 donors and added high-resolution HLA genotyping. Rather than drawing on any new phenotypic data, the later analysis identified candidate immune exposures from TCR beta sequences and the way those sequences occurred across donors. An earlier analysis of some 500 of the donors applied high-throughput TCR beta sequencing to assess whether each TCR beta V gene segment acted as functional or pseudogenic. Donor age, sex, ethnicity and CMV serostatus were collected together with the repertoire data. Genome-wide SNP genotypes for about three fifths of the roughly 670 donors were used in a later genetic analysis, which treated that subset as a discovery cohort. All discovery cohort repertoires had been generated on a single sequencing platform. HLA typing included class I and class II loci at four-digit resolution. The number of typed donors differed by locus: about 629-640 for A, B, C, DRB1 and DQB1; approximately 530 for DQA1; roughly 600 for DPA1; and some 470 for DPB1. Four to six DR-DQ haplotypes were handled as single units for association and clustering, since linkage in the cohort was strong. On average, around 240,000 unique TCR beta nucleotide sequences were sequenced per donor among a few hundred genotyped donors of the cohort, with around 19% of those sequences being non-productive.

What the research found in general, with its limitations: The presence/absence analyses assumed that sequencing depth was roughly uniform across donors, and that assumption may not be true. Most TCR sequences were observed very rarely across donors, whereas some public TCRs were present in many individuals. Correlated functional status among segregating V segments might reflect linkage disequilibrium, but an unknown experimental factor could not be ruled out. Because counts were too low, approximately 18 rarely observed V segments, including chromosome 9 orphons, were excluded from the earlier analysis of around 640 of the donors. A further reported finding was that TCR beta sequences accurately predicted the HLA-A and HLA-B alleles for most subjects in the first cohort. A later analysis found that most CMV-associated TCR beta chains appeared HLA-restricted, with HLA associations seemingly driven largely by CMV exposure. The authors suggested that the approach could potentially be extended to other disease states and immunological phenotypes. The classifier was reported to diagnose cytomegalovirus status with high specificity and sensitivity in both the original and validation cohorts. According to a later genetic analysis, donors in an Asian-associated ancestry cluster had fewer N-insertions in productive TCRs than the approximately 690-donor mean. A group of highly shared sequence variants was considered likely to be a technical artifact of the sequencing pipeline. For the cohort, immune exposure information was limited to CMV serostatus. This cohort had only TCR beta chains sequenced, and the lack of alpha or paired-chain data limited which features could be detected. In an earlier analysis of 587 of the donors, most TCR beta V segments appeared in productive rearrangements about 90% or about 30% of the time, broadly matching IMGT annotations. A later analysis reported that several top co-occurrence clusters appeared linked to parvovirus B19, influenza, CMV and Epstein-Barr virus. Because HLA typing was missing for some donors at each locus, association tests included only the typed subset. Strong co-occurrence of HLA alleles, especially DR and DQ, made assigning TCR associations to individual alleles difficult. A later analysis associated 17,000 or so TCR beta sequences with specific HLA alleles at a false discovery rate of 0.05. In a later analysis, HLA-associated TCR beta chains showed more clonal expansion and lower generation probabilities than non-associated chains that were equally common. In vitro tests confirmed that a few of the cytomegalovirus-associated TCR beta chains recognize cytomegalovirus antigens. Some IMGT-functional V segments, including TRBV6-2 and TRBV6-3, could not be distinguished by the 87-base-pair reads and were therefore excluded. A later analysis found that TCR association rates varied across HLA loci, with DRB1 alleles showing the most associated TCRs and HLA-C alleles the fewest. The study gave a list of some 150 TCR beta chains associated with cytomegalovirus. In a later genetic analysis, a missense DCLRE1C variant was associated with V-gene and J-gene trimming of TCR beta chains, and the association was replicated in an independent cohort.

The protocol used for the library was the immunoSEQ multiplex PCR assay. For the multiplex PCR, a mixture combining 60 forward primers for TCR Vbeta segments and 13 reverse primers for TCR Jbeta segments was used. The CDR3 region of rearranged TCR beta genes was amplified from genomic DNA by a multiplex PCR assay. The Illumina HiSeq System was used to sequence the amplified TCR beta libraries as 87-base-pair reads. Per the source publication's procedure: A later analysis tallied tens of millions of unique TCR beta chains across the roughly 610 repertoires, and some 10 million of those chains were shared by two or more donors. To remove PCR and sequencing errors, raw reads were error-corrected and collapsed into unique sequences using a nearest-neighbor algorithm that merged closely related sequences. CDR3 sequences were aligned to IMGT reference sequences to assign V, D and J gene segments. For a sequence to be retained, a match of at least six nucleotides was required to both a V gene segment and a J gene segment. A rearrangement was called productive if the CDR3 had no stop codons and remained in frame with V and J, and every other rearrangement was called non-productive. CDR3 was defined according to IMGT convention as the region running from the second conserved V-encoded cysteine to the conserved J-encoded phenylalanine. The earlier analysis of about 590 of the donors excluded sequences that lacked an unambiguous match to a single V gene segment. An earlier analysis of over 450 of the donors classified V segments as functional when productive rearrangements were above 56.7% and as segregating when the standard deviation between donors was above 5%. To diagnose cytomegalovirus status from the catalog of TCR beta chain sequences, a statistical classification framework was built. In a later analysis, V and J genes were assigned by comparing TCR nucleotide sequences against IMGT/GENE-DB human TR gene sequences. The TCRdist pipeline was used in a later analysis to assign CDR3 sequences and most-parsimonious VDJ recombination scenarios. In a later analysis, each TCR beta chain was defined by its CDR3 amino acid sequence together with its V-gene family, and reads without a unique V-gene family were excluded. In a later analysis, a few hundred highly shared, low-generation-probability nucleotide sequences were removed to address suspected cross-contamination and a sequencing artifact. In a later analysis, a clonal expansion index for each public chain was calculated from normalized within-repertoire ranks of inferred template counts. A later analysis computed generation probabilities with a VDJ recombination model fitted to out-of-frame rearrangements, and checked the results against IGoR. Hypergeometric tests were used in a later analysis to score TCR-TCR, TCR-HLA and TCR-CMV co-occurrence, with a repertoire-size bias correction applied to the TCR pairs. A later analysis estimated false discovery rates by permuting HLA or CMV assignments 20 times. A later analysis grouped co-occurring TCRs with DBSCAN, adding TCRdist sequence similarity when clustering within HLA-allele-positive subsets. Repertoires with fewer than 30,000 or more than 120,000 public chains were left out of co-occurrence clustering, as were about 5 repertoires with anomalous nucleotide sharing. This immuneACCESS table, as held by TCRdb, lists in-frame sequences with V and J called but not all clones. Of the missing ones, under half trace to an unresolved V gene in checked studies; the others have no known cause. V, J and clone size were drawn from that table, and D and trimming were deduced from the DNA. The sample yields approximately 110,000 clones; 83% were counted once. The ten largest clonotypes hold 6.1% of the sample.

CDR1 is given as MDHEN and CDR2 as SYDVKM, both from the germline V gene. Including cysteine and phenylalanine, the CDR3 has 11 amino acids. The only DNA kept is the CDR3, 33 bases in frame from the first base. In total, fewer than 750 healthy bone marrow donors made up the cohort. All cohort members were sampled while nominally healthy, although unrecorded immune exposures were likely present. The donor was CMV seronegative and was included in the group of about 400 seronegative cohort members. A peripheral blood sample was provided by each donor, and peripheral blood mononuclear cells were used for TCR beta sequencing. Genomic DNA extraction from the blood cell samples was performed with the Qiagen DNeasy Blood Extraction Kit.

The chain couples TRBV28 to TRBJ2-5; the D gene is unclear. Judging by the DNA end, TRBJ2-7 fits better; the J call may be wrong. Sequenced: PBMCs. The receptor's source is a young man in good health and CMV-seronegative. The CDR3 corresponds to CASSLPYEQYF. The DNA sequence reads TGTGCCAGCAGTCTTCCTTACGAGCAGTACTTC.